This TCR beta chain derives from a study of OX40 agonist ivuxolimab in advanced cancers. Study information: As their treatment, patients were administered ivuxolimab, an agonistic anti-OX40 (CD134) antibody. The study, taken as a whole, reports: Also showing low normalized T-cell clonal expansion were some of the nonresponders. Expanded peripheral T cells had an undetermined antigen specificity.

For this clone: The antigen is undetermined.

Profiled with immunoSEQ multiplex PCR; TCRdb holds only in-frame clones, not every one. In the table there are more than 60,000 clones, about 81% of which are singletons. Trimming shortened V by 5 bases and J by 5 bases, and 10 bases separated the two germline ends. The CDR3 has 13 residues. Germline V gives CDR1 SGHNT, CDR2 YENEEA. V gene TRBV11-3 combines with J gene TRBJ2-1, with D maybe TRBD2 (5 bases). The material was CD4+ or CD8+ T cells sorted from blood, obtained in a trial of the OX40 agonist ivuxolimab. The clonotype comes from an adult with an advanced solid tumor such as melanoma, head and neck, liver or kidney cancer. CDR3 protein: CASSNFGDNEQFF. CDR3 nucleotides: TGTGCCAGCAGCAACTTCGGGGACAATGAGCAGTTCTTC. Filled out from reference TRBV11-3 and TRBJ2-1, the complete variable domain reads EAGVVQSPRYKIIEKKQPVAFWCNPISGHNTLYWYLQNLGQGPELLIRYENEEAVDDSQLPKDRFSAERLKGVDSTLKIQPAELGDSAVYLCASSNFGDNEQFFGPGTRLTVL.